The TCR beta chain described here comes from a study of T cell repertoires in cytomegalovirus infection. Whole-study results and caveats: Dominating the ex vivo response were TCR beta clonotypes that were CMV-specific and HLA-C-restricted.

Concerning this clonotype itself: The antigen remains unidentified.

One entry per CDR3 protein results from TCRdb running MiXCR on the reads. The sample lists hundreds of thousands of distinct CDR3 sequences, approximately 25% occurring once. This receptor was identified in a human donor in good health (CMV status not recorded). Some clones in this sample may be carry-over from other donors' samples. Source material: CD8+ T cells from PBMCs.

This CDR3 reads CASRGQNYEQYF. CDR3 bases: TGTGCCAGCAGGGGACAGAACTACGAGCAGTACTTC. The chain links TRBV11-1 to TRBJ2-7; 7 bases agree with TRBD1. The CDR3 covers 12 residues. Germline CDR1 and CDR2: SGHAT and FQDESV (reference sequence). V dropped 6 bases and J dropped 3; count of bases not matched to a gene: 2. Variable domain in full (rest from reference TRBV11-1 and TRBJ2-7): EAEVAQSPRYKITEKSQAVAFWCDPISGHATLYWYRQILGQGPELLVQFQDESVVDDSQLPKDRFSAERLKGVDSTLKIQPAELGDSAMYLCASRGQNYEQYFGPGTRLTVT.